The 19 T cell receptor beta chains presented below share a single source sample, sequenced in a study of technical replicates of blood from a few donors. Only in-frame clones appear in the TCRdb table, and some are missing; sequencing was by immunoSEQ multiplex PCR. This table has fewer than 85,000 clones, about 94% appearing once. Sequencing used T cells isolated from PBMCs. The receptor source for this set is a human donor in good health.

The chain's CDR3 is CASSQLLSERNSGKNTEAFF. Written as DNA, the CDR3 is TGCGCCAGCAGCCAATTACTTTCCGAGCGGAACTCGGGCAAGAACACTGAAGCTTTCTTT. The rearrangement links TRBV4-1 to TRBJ1-1; D gene unclear. Germline assignment: CDR1 MGHRA and CDR2 YSYEKL. The CDR3 length is 20 residues. V was shortened by 2 bases and J by 1 base, with 26 bases between the two germline ends.

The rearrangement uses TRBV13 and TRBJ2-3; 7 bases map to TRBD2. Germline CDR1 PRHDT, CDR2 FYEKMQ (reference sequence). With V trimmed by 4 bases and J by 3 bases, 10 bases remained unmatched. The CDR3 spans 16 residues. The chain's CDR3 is CASSYILGEGTDTQYF. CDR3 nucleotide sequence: TGTGCCAGCAGCTATATTTTGGGGGAGGGGACAGATACGCAGTATTTT.

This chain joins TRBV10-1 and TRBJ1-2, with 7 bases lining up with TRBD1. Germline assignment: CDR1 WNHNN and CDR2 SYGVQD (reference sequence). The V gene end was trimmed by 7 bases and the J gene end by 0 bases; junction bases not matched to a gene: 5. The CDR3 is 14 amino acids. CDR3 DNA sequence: TGCGCCAGCATGCCGGGACAGCCTAACTATGGCTACACCTTC. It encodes CASMPGQPNYGYTF.

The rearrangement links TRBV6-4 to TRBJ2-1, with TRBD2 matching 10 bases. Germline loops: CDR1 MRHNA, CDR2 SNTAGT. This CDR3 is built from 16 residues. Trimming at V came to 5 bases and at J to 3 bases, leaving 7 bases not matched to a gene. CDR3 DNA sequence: TGTGCCAGCAGTCCTAGCGGGAGCAATTACTACAATGAGCAGTTCTTC. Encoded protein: CASSPSGSNYYNEQFF.

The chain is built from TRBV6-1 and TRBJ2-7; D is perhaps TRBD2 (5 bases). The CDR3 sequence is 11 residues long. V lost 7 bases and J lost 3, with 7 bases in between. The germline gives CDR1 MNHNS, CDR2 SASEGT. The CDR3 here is CASTGNYEQYF. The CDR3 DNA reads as TGTGCCAGCACCGGGAACTACGAGCAGTACTTC.

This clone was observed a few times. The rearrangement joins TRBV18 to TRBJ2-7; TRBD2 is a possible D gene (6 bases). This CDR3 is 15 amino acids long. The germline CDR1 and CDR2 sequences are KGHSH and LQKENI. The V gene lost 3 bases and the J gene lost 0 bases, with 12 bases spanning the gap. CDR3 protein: CASSPGPGGSYEQYF. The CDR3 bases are TGTGCCAGCTCACCGGGACCCGGGGGCTCCTACGAGCAGTACTTC.

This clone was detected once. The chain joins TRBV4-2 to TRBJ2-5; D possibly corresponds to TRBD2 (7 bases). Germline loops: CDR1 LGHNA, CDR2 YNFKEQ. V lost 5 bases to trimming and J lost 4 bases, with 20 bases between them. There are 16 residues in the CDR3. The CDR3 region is CASSELGGETAETQYF. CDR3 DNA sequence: TGTGCCAGCAGCGAACTAGGGGGGGAAACGGCAGAGACCCAGTACTTC.

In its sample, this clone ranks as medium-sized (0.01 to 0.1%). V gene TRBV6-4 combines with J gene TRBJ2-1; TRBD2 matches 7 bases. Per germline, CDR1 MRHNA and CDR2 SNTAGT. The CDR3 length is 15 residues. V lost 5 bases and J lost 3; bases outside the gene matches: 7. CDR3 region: CASSTRSGDYNEQFF. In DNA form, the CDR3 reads TGTGCCAGCAGTACCCGCAGCGGGGACTACAATGAGCAGTTCTTC.

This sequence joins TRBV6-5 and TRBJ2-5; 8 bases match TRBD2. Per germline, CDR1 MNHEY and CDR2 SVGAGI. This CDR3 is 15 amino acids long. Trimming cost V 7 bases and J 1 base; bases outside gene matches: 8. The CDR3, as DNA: TGTGCCAGCACCGGGACTAGAGATTTCCAAGAGACCCAGTACTTC. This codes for CASTGTRDFQETQYF.

For the CDR3, the DNA is TGTGCCAGCAGCTTAACGCGTCGGGGTCCTCCTCACACCCAGTACTTC. Translated, it gives CASSLTRRGPPHTQYF. V and J are TRBV7-9 and TRBJ2-5, with D perhaps TRBD2 (5 bases). Trimming took 2 bases from V and 8 from J, leaving 21 bases between them. This CDR3 region has 16 residues. Germline CDR1 reads SEHNR; CDR2 reads FQNEAQ (reference sequence).

CDR3 region: CASRDRGEETQYF. The CDR3 bases are TGTGCCAGCAGAGACAGGGGGGAAGAGACCCAGTACTTC. The V gene is TRBV6-6, the J gene TRBJ2-5, with 9 bases matching TRBD1. CDR3 length: 13 residues. J gave up 3 bases and V 6 bases, and 2 bases lay outside the gene matches. Germline V gene lookup returns CDR1 MNHNY and CDR2 SVGAGI (reference sequence).

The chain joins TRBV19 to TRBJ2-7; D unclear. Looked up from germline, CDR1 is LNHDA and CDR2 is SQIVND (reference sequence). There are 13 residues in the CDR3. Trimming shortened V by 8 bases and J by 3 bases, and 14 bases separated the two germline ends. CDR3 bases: TGTGCCAGTGCACACGGCAGGAACTACGAGCAGTACTTC. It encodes CASAHGRNYEQYF.

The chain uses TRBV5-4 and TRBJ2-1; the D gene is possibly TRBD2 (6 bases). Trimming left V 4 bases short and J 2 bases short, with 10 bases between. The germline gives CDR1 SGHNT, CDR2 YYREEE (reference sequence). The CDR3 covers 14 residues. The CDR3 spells CASSGGETYNEQFF. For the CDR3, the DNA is TGTGCCAGCAGCGGAGGGGAAACCTACAATGAGCAGTTCTTC.

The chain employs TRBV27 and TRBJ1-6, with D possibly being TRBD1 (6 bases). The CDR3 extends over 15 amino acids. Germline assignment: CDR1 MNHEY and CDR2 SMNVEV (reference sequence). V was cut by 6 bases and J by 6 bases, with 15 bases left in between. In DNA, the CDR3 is TGTGCCAGCAGGATAGGGGGGGGCCTTAATTCACCCCTCCACTTT. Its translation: CASRIGGGLNSPLHF.

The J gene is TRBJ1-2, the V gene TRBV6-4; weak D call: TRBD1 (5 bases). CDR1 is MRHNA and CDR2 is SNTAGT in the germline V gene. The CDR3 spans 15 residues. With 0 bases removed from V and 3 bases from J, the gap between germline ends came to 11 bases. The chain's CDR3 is CASSDSPGWDYGYTF. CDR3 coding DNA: TGTGCCAGCAGTGACTCTCCAGGGTGGGACTATGGCTACACCTTC.

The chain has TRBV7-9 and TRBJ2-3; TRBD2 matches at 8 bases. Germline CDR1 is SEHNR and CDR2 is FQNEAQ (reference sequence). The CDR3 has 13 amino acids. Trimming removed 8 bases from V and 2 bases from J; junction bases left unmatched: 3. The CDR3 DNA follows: TGTGCCAGCTTAGCGGGGACCACAGATACGCAGTATTTT. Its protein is CASLAGTTDTQYF. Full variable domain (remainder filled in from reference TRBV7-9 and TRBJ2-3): DTGVSQNPRHKITKRGQNVTFRCDPISEHNRLYWYRQTLGQGPEFLTYFQNEAQLEKSRLLSDRFSAERPKGSFSTLEIQRTEQGDSAMYLCASLAGTTDTQYFGPGTRLTVL.

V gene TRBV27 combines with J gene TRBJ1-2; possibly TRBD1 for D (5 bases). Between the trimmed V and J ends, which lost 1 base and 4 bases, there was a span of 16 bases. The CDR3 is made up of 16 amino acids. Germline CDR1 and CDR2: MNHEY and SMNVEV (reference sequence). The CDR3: CASSLFRPGGRYGYTF. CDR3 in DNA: TGTGCCAGCAGTTTATTTCGACCCGGGGGACGCTATGGCTACACCTTC.

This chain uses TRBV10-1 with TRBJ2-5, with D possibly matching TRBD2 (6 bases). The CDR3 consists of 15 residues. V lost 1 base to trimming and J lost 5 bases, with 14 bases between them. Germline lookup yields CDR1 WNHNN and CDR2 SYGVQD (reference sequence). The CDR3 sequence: CASSEFSGGAETQYF. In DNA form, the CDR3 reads TGCGCCAGCAGTGAGTTTAGCGGCGGTGCGGAGACCCAGTACTTC.

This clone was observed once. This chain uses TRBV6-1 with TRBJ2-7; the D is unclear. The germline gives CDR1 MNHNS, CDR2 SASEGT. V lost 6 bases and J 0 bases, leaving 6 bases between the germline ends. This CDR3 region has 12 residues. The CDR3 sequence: CASRGDSYEQYF. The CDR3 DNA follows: TGTGCCAGCAGGGGCGACTCCTACGAGCAGTACTTC.